The 15 T cell receptor beta chains given below trace back to one sample, sequenced in a study of molecular identifiers for immune sequencing clone quantification. One entry per CDR3 protein results from TCRdb running MiXCR on the PCR reads. Of about 640,000 distinct CDR3 sequences listed, nearly 20% are singletons. The sequenced material came from naive CD8+ T cells from blood, with Jurkat cell RNA spiked in. Subset specified: FACS-sorted CD8+CD4-CCR7+CD45RA+ naive T cells. Every receptor here comes from a human donor in good health. Some libraries in this study had Jurkat cell RNA spiked in.

This clonotype was found many times. V is TRBV4-2 and J is TRBJ2-5; D is perhaps TRBD2 (6 bases). The CDR3 sequence is 13 residues long. V lost 1 base, J lost 5 bases, and 8 bases lay in between. Per the germline V gene, CDR1 is LGHNA and CDR2 is YNFKEQ. CDR3 nucleotide sequence: TGTGCCAGCAGCCAAGGTCGGGGGGAGACCCAGTACTTC. Protein product: CASSQGRGETQYF.

This clonotype has ten or more counts. The chain joins TRBV5-4 to TRBJ2-5, with 16 bases that match TRBD2. The CDR3 has 15 amino acids. V was pared by 9 bases and J by 4 bases, with 6 bases of the junction left unmatched. Germline V CDR1 and CDR2: SGHNT, YYREEE (reference sequence). CDR3 amino acids: CATMGLAGGPETQYF. The CDR3 nucleotides are TGTGCCACCATGGGACTAGCGGGGGGGCCAGAGACCCAGTACTTC.

The CDR3 sequence: CASGMGYYEQYF. DNA of the CDR3: TGCGCCAGCGGAATGGGCTACTACGAGCAGTACTTC. This chain uses TRBV23-1 with TRBJ2-7, with D unresolved. TRBV23-1 is an ORF, with its function uncertain. There are 12 residues in the CDR3. V lost 8 bases to trimming and J lost 3 bases, with 11 bases between them.

This clonotype occurred many times. J is TRBJ2-7 and V is TRBV12-5, with TRBD2 as a possible D gene (5 bases). V was clipped by 1 base and J by 6 bases, with 10 bases between them. This CDR3 is 13 amino acids long. Germline V CDR1 and CDR2: LGHNT, FRNRAP. CDR3 DNA: TGTGCTAGTGGTTTGGGCCTCGGGGTCGAGCAGTACTTC. This codes for CASGLGLGVEQYF.

The chain is built from TRBV6-6 and TRBJ2-7; D remains ambiguous. This CDR3 region has 13 residues. V lost 2 bases and J lost 3, with 8 bases in between. Per the germline V gene, CDR1 is MNHNY and CDR2 is SVGAGI (reference sequence). The CDR3 loop is CASSYRNNYEQYF. CDR3 DNA sequence: TGTGCCAGCAGTTACCGGAACAACTACGAGCAGTACTTC.

Of note for this clonotype: A read error may be the cause here, since a much bigger clone is one base away. This chain connects TRBV19 to TRBJ2-7, with D tentatively TRBD1 (6 bases). Germline CDR1 and CDR2: LNHDA and SQIVND (reference sequence). The CDR3 runs to 14 residues. The DNA for the CDR3 is TGTGCCGGTAGTATCAGGGGTCGGGACTACGAGCAGTACTTC. Translating it yields CAGSIRGRDYEQYF. Together with reference TRBV19 and TRBJ2-7, the CDR3 gives the full variable domain: DGGITQSPKYLFRKEGQNVTLSCEQNLNHDAMYWYRQDPGQGLRLIYYSQIVNDFQKGDIAEGYSVSREKKESFPLTVTSAQKNPTAFYLCAGSIRGRDYEQYFGPGTRLTVT.

This clonotype occurred many times. The rearrangement links TRBV5-4 to TRBJ2-2; a possible D gene is TRBD1 (6 bases). Germline values: CDR1 SGHNT, CDR2 YYREEE (reference sequence). The V and J ends lost 2 bases and 5 bases respectively, with 16 bases between them. The CDR3 is 16 amino acids. The CDR3 reads CASSFGLQGRTGELFF. In DNA, the CDR3 is TGTGCCAGCAGCTTCGGGCTACAGGGTCGGACCGGGGAGCTGTTTTTT.

This clonotype was seen a few times. Given a much more abundant clone one base away, this may be a read error. This rearrangement joins TRBV7-9 to TRBJ2-1, with TRBD1 matching 10 bases. The germline V gene encodes CDR1 SEHNR and CDR2 FQNEAQ (reference sequence). The CDR3 contains 15 residues. The CDR3 DNA sequence: TGTGCCAGCAGCTTAGGACAGGGGGCCTACAATGAGCTGTTCTTC. Translating it yields CASSLGQGAYNELFF.

This clonotype has a count of ten or more. This chain links TRBV4-2 with TRBJ2-7, with 10 bases fitting TRBD2. Germline loops: CDR1 LGHNA, CDR2 YNFKEQ. V shed 0 bases and J 2 bases; nucleotides not matched to a gene: 7. This CDR3 region has 17 residues. The CDR3 DNA is TGTGCCAGCAGCCAAGATGCCCGGACTAGCGGTACCTACGAGCAGTACTTC. It is translated as CASSQDARTSGTYEQYF.

Only a few counts were recorded for this clonotype. The chain links TRBV12-3 or TRBV12-4 to TRBJ1-1, with a possible D match to TRBD1 (5 bases). The CDR3 loop spans 12 amino acids. Trimming stripped 2 bases from V and 7 bases from J, with 8 bases between. Here the CDR3 DNA reads TGTGCCAGCAGTTTAATTAGGGGTGAAGCTTTCTTT. Protein product: CASSLIRGEAFF.

Of note for this clonotype: This may be a read error: a much more frequent sequence differs by one nucleotide. The chain recombines TRBV5-1 with TRBJ1-3, with D possibly matching TRBD1 (6 bases). The CDR3 covers 16 residues. Germline values: CDR1 SGHRS, CDR2 YFSETQ. DNA of the CDR3: TGCGTCAGCAGCTCTTTGACAGGTAGCTCTGGAAACACCATATATTTT. It encodes CVSSSLTGSSGNTIYF. The full variable domain, its missing parts supplied by reference TRBV5-1 and TRBJ1-3, is KAGVTQTPRYLIKTRGQQVTLSCSPISGHRSVSWYQQTPGQGLQFLFEYFSETQRNKGNFPGRFSGRQFSNSRSEMNVSTLELGDSALYLCVSSSLTGSSGNTIYFGEGSWLTVV.

This clonotype was observed at least ten times. J is TRBJ1-1 and V is TRBV5-1; 8 bases fit TRBD1. This CDR3 spans 14 amino acids. Germline V gene data show CDR1 as SGHRS and CDR2 as YFSETQ. Unmatched junction bases numbered 7, after V lost 3 bases and J lost 6 bases. This CDR3 reads CASSYTGGLPEAFF. DNA of the CDR3: TGCGCCAGCAGCTATACAGGGGGTCTGCCTGAAGCTTTCTTT.

This clonotype was seen repeatedly, ten times or more. This chain links TRBV4-1 with TRBJ1-1; the D is unclear. V was shortened by 1 base and J by 1 base, with 10 bases between the two germline ends. Germline CDR1 reads MGHRA; CDR2 reads YSYEKL. The CDR3 extends over 15 amino acids. As DNA, the CDR3 is TGCGCCAGCAGCCAAGGACCACAGCAGAACACTGAAGCTTTCTTT. Translation gives CASSQGPQQNTEAFF.

This clonotype was found many times. The chain's CDR3 is CASSENTDTQYF. CDR3 bases: TGTGCCAGCTCTGAAAACACAGATACGCAGTATTTT. J is TRBJ2-3 and V is TRBV7-9; D ambiguous. The CDR3 consists of 12 residues. The V gene lost 8 bases and the J gene lost 2 bases, with 8 bases spanning the gap. The germline gives CDR1 SEHNR, CDR2 FQNEAQ (reference sequence).

This clonotype occurred many times. The chain combines TRBV24-1 with TRBJ2-2, with TRBD1 as a possible D gene (5 bases). The germline gives CDR1 KGHDR, CDR2 SFDVKD. The CDR3 sequence is 14 residues long. V lost 6 bases to trimming and J lost 0 bases, with 7 bases between them. Here the CDR3 reads CATSTTANTGELFF. The CDR3 region has the DNA TGTGCCACCAGTACGACAGCGAACACCGGGGAGCTGTTTTTT.